The 18 T cell receptor beta chains reported below all come from one sample, sequenced in a study of blood T cell repertoires in COVID-19. Method: immunoSEQ multiplex PCR; TCRdb's copy keeps in-frame clones and lacks some. The profile shows fewer than 50,000 clones, just under 85% of them singletons. Input material: peripheral blood. These TCRs come from a man between 50 and 59 years old with active COVID-19.

The chain joins TRBV7-9 to TRBJ1-6; D perhaps matches TRBD1 (5 bases). Trimming took off 0 bases at V and 7 bases at J, with 13 bases between the two ends. The CDR3 length is 16 residues. In germline, CDR1 is SEHNR, CDR2 FQNEAQ (reference sequence). This chain's CDR3 is CASSLAVGGGNSPLHF. CDR3 nucleotides: TGTGCCAGCAGCTTAGCGGTCGGTGGGGGGAATTCACCCCTCCACTTT. Supplemented by reference TRBV7-9 and TRBJ1-6, the full variable domain reads DTGVSQNPRHKITKRGQNVTFRCDPISEHNRLYWYRQTLGQGPEFLTYFQNEAQLEKSRLLSDRFSAERPKGSFSTLEIQRTEQGDSAMYLCASSLAVGGGNSPLHFGNGTRLTVT.

The chain recombines TRBV7-9 with TRBJ2-7; D possibly corresponds to TRBD2 (6 bases). Between the trimmed V and J ends, which lost 1 base and 2 bases, there was a span of 9 bases. The CDR3 extends over 14 amino acids. Germline V CDR1 and CDR2: SEHNR, FQNEAQ (reference sequence). CDR3 loop: CASSLGRGTYEQYF. CDR3 in DNA: TGTGCCAGCAGCTTAGGGCGGGGAACCTACGAGCAGTACTTC.

In this sample, this clone turned up a few times. The gene calls are TRBV7-8 and TRBJ1-1; no clear D. From germline, CDR1 is SGHVS and CDR2 FQNEAQ. Trimming took off 2 bases at V and 1 base at J, with 5 bases between the two ends. This CDR3 region has 13 residues. The CDR3 loop reads CASSLNGNTEAFF. The CDR3 nucleotides read TGTGCCAGCAGCTTAAACGGGAACACTGAAGCTTTCTTT.

The rearrangement uses TRBV10-1 and TRBJ2-3, with 7 bases aligning to TRBD1. This CDR3 region has 13 residues. With 8 bases clipped from V and 3 bases from J, the junction kept 5 bases outside the gene matches. CDR1 and CDR2 (germline): WNHNN, SYGVQD (reference sequence). DNA of the CDR3: TGCGCCAGCCCCACGACAGGGACAGATACGCAGTATTTT. Translated, it gives CASPTTGTDTQYF.

This clone has just one count. This rearrangement joins TRBV5-1 to TRBJ2-3; a possible D gene is TRBD1 (5 bases). This CDR3 contains 13 residues. Germline CDR1 SGHRS, CDR2 YFSETQ. V lost 4 bases and J 0 bases, leaving 6 bases between the germline ends. CDR3 sequence reads: CASSRGSTDTQYF. CDR3 nucleotide sequence: TGCGCCAGCAGCAGGGGTAGCACAGATACGCAGTATTTT.

The V gene is TRBV7-9, the J gene TRBJ2-1; TRBD2 matches 16 bases. The CDR3 has 18 amino acids. Per the germline V gene, CDR1 is SEHNR and CDR2 is FQNEAQ (reference sequence). V lost 5 bases to trimming and J lost 7 bases; unmatched junction nucleotides: 11. The CDR3 coding sequence is TGTGCCAGCAGCCCACCTCCGGGACTAGCGGGGGGGCCGAATGAGCAGTTCTTC. Protein sequence: CASSPPPGLAGGPNEQFF. Together with reference TRBV7-9 and TRBJ2-1, the CDR3 gives the full variable domain: DTGVSQNPRHKITKRGQNVTFRCDPISEHNRLYWYRQTLGQGPEFLTYFQNEAQLEKSRLLSDRFSAERPKGSFSTLEIQRTEQGDSAMYLCASSPPPGLAGGPNEQFFGPGTRLTVL.

J is TRBJ1-2 and V is TRBV19, with 10 bases fitting TRBD1. This CDR3 is built from 17 residues. CDR1 is LNHDA and CDR2 is SQIVND in the germline V gene (reference sequence). The V and J ends lost 6 bases and 4 bases, in that order; junction bases with no gene match: 14. The CDR3 protein is CASSETGQGFRGYGYTF. The CDR3 nucleotides read TGTGCCAGTAGCGAAACGGGACAGGGGTTCAGGGGCTATGGCTACACCTTC.

This clone appeared once. V and J are TRBV11-2 and TRBJ2-1, with D uncertain. This CDR3 contains 15 residues. V lost 1 base and J lost 1, with 8 bases in between. CDR1 SGHAT and CDR2 FQNNGV come from the germline V gene. The CDR3 DNA sequence: TGTGCCAGCAGCTTAGGCCCGGTATCCTACAATGAGCAGTTCTTC. It codes for CASSLGPVSYNEQFF. The full variable domain, completed using reference TRBV11-2 and TRBJ2-1, is EAGVAQSPRYKIIEKRQSVAFWCNPISGHATLYWYQQILGQGPKLLIQFQNNGVVDDSQLPKDRFSAERLKGVDSTLKIQPAKLEDSAVYLCASSLGPVSYNEQFFGPGTRLTVL.

The chain carries TRBV14 and TRBJ2-7, with 8 bases aligning to TRBD2. The V and J ends lost 4 bases and 7 bases, in that order; junction bases with no gene match: 15. The CDR3 spans 16 residues. CDR1 is SGHDN, CDR2 FVKESK, per germline. The CDR3 DNA is TGTGCCAGCAGCCCCGGGACTAGTCGCTCTCTACGGGAGCAGTACTTC. Its protein product is CASSPGTSRSLREQYF.

J is TRBJ1-2 and V is TRBV7-2; no definite D call. Per germline, CDR1 SGHTA and CDR2 FQGNSA. Trimming took off 1 base at V and 5 bases at J, with 8 bases between the two ends. The CDR3 consists of 13 residues. The CDR3 nucleotides read TGTGCCAGCAGCTTAGGACACCGATATGGCTACACCTTC. Translated: CASSLGHRYGYTF.

CDR3 bases: TGTGCCAGCAGTTTATCAACAGGGAGCTCCCCCAGGGAAAAACTGTTTTTT. Protein: CASSLSTGSSPREKLFF. The chain is built from TRBV27 and TRBJ1-4, with D perhaps TRBD1 (6 bases). The germline CDR1 and CDR2 sequences are MNHEY and SMNVEV (reference sequence). CDR3 length: 17 residues. V was pared by 0 bases and J by 8 bases, with 19 bases between. Based on the CDR3 plus reference TRBV27 and TRBJ1-4, the full variable domain is EAQVTQNPRYLITVTGKKLTVTCSQNMNHEYMSWYRQDPGLGLRQIYYSMNVEVTDKGDVPEGYKVSRKEKRNFPLILESPSPNQTSLYFCASSLSTGSSPREKLFFGSGTQLSVL.

This clone was detected once. The chain uses TRBV3-1 (or the pseudogene TRBV3-2) and TRBJ2-3, with 7 bases aligning to TRBD1. Trimming took 4 bases from V and 3 from J; bases not matched to a gene: 1. This CDR3 contains 13 residues. The germline CDR1 and CDR2 sequences are LGHDT and YNNKEL (reference sequence). In DNA form, the CDR3 reads TGTGCCAGCAGCCCCAGGGGGACAGATACGCAGTATTTT. Translating gives CASSPRGTDTQYF.

The chain uses TRBV5-4 and TRBJ2-1, with D perhaps TRBD2 (7 bases). Trimming removed 9 bases from V and 0 bases from J, with 13 bases in between. The CDR3 is 14 residues long. CDR1 and CDR2 (germline): SGHNT, YYREEE (reference sequence). Here the CDR3 reads CAIEGGLSYNEQFF. Written as DNA, the CDR3 is TGTGCCATCGAGGGGGGGCTCTCCTACAATGAGCAGTTCTTC.

This rearrangement joins TRBV10-3 to TRBJ1-1; D not resolved. V lost 2 bases to trimming and J lost 2 bases, with 15 bases between them. The CDR3 loop spans 16 amino acids. CDR1 ENHRY and CDR2 SYGVKD come from the germline V gene. The CDR3 DNA sequence: TGTGCCATCAGTGAGGTCGTGGCGGGAATCAACACTGAAGCTTTCTTT. Translated: CAISEVVAGINTEAFF.

This chain uses TRBV15 with TRBJ1-1; a weak D match, TRBD1 (6 bases). Germline CDR1 reads LNHNV; CDR2 reads YYDKDF (reference sequence). The CDR3 covers 13 residues. The V end lost 6 bases, the J end lost 1 base, and 9 bases lay between the germline ends. Here the CDR3 DNA reads TGTGCCACCAGGGCAGGGGAGAACACTGAAGCTTTCTTT. Its translation is CATRAGENTEAFF.

The rearrangement links TRBV6-6 to TRBJ1-4; 7 bases map to TRBD1. V lost 2 bases to trimming and J lost 0 bases; unmatched junction nucleotides: 3. CDR3 length: 16 residues. Germline loops: CDR1 MNHNY, CDR2 SVGAGI (reference sequence). CDR3 sequence (DNA): TGTGCCAGCAGTTACGGGACAGACCCAACTAATGAAAAACTGTTTTTT. Translation: CASSYGTDPTNEKLFF.

This chain uses TRBV5-4 with TRBJ2-2, with D tentatively TRBD2 (6 bases). The V end was cut by 3 bases, the J end by 5 bases, with 14 bases between. CDR1 is SGHNT and CDR2 is YYREEE in the germline V gene (reference sequence). This CDR3 has 15 residues. CDR3 loop: CASSSRRGMTGELFF. The CDR3 DNA follows: TGTGCCAGCAGCTCGAGGCGGGGTATGACCGGGGAGCTGTTTTTT.

The rearrangement links TRBV6-5 to TRBJ2-1, with D unclear. Trimming took off 0 bases at V and 8 bases at J, with 17 bases between the two ends. The CDR3 totals 16 residues. Germline loops: CDR1 MNHEY, CDR2 SVGAGI. CDR3 nucleotide sequence: TGTGCCAGCAGTTACTCAGACTCCTCCCTTGGGTATGAGCAGTTCTTC. Translation: CASSYSDSSLGYEQFF.